The source of this T cell receptor beta chain is a study of T cells expressing NK-cell markers. Per the germline V gene, CDR1 is LGHNA and CDR2 is YNFKEQ. This CDR3 is built from 19 residues. For each CDR3 protein, TCRdb gives one entry from its re-call of the 5' RACE reads, without DNA. Its clone listing holds approximately 460,000 distinct CDR3 sequences. The source is a woman between 18 and 75 years old in good health. V gene TRBV4-2 combines with J gene TRBJ2-7; TCRdb's D call, TRBD1, is unchecked because there is no DNA. Sequenced material: blood T cells: a sorted CD56 or NKG2C T cell subset, CD4+ or CD8+ T cells, or bulk PBMC T cells (not recorded which). CDR3: CASSQEFVSQGPFTYEQYF.